This entry features one TCR beta chain sequence. What it recognizes is unknown. These data originate in a study of Ad26.COV2.S vaccination and SARS-CoV-2 variants. Overall study: By the intramuscular route, Ad26.COV2.S was given once, or twice 56 days apart.

The treatment denotes: around 19 received Ad26.COV2.S at low or high dose, single or two shots; about 5 received placebo; per-sample allocation not given. It was on day 63 after the first vaccine or placebo injection that samples were taken. Participants' vaccine, an Ad26 vector, delivered Wuhan-strain SARS-CoV-2 spike. CDR1 is MNHEY, CDR2 SVGAGI, per germline. The CDR3 covers 15 residues. V was shortened by 0 bases and J by 5 bases, with 13 bases between the two germline ends. Sequencing used immunoSEQ multiplex PCR; TCRdb keeps in-frame clones, though not all of them. The data hold some 290,000 clones, with around four fifths observed a single time. Findings and limits, study-wide: While placebo recipients had lower spike-specific TCR breadth, vaccine recipients had more.

The sample in question was peripheral blood, obtained in a trial of Ad26.COV2.S vaccine versus placebo. The clonotype was recovered from a person aged 18-65 years who received the Ad26.COV2.S COVID-19 vaccine or a placebo. V and J are TRBV6-5 and TRBJ2-5; no firm D call. The CDR3 bases are TGTGCCAGCAGTTACTCCCGGTTAGGGTGGGAGACCCAGTACTTC. The encoded protein is CASSYSRLGWETQYF.